This T cell receptor (beta chain) stems from a study of regulatory T cells in long-lasting Graves disease. Overall study findings and caveats: For persistent Graves' patients, TCR diversity was lower than for newly diagnosed ones.

The sample's time point: newly diagnosed GD, antithyroid drugs for less than 3 months. From PBMCs, RNA was extracted and then used to make the TCR library. This clonotype was detected ten times or more. Its target is not known. Germline V gene lookup returns CDR1 SGHAT and CDR2 FQNNGV. V lost 3 bases and J 6 bases, leaving 9 bases between the germline ends. This CDR3 has 12 residues. Sequencing libraries for TCR beta were prepared with iRepertoire HTBI primers and Arm-PCR of CDR3 regions. One entry per CDR3 protein, called by TCRdb with MiXCR from the multiplex PCR reads. The data show about 420,000 distinct CDR3 sequences, around 15% seen once. These data were also filed under a second study, of T cells in Graves' hyperthyroidism and ophthalmopathy. That paper notes: The HTBI primer set drove a first-round RT-PCR of the TCR CDR3. In the blood, most expanded thyroid clonotypes above 0.001 appeared as well. A model of 13 V-J pairs discriminated ophthalmopathy from stable hyperthyroidism.

The sequence was obtained from a woman aged 18-29 years with Graves disease. The sequenced sample was peripheral blood mononuclear cells (PBMCs), obtained at new diagnosis, from a patient treated with antithyroid drugs. The V and J genes are TRBV11-2 and TRBJ2-7; possible D gene TRBD1, 5 bases. The CDR3 DNA is TGTGCCAGCAGCTTTTGGGGCTCCGAGCAGTACTTC. Translating gives CASSFWGSEQYF.